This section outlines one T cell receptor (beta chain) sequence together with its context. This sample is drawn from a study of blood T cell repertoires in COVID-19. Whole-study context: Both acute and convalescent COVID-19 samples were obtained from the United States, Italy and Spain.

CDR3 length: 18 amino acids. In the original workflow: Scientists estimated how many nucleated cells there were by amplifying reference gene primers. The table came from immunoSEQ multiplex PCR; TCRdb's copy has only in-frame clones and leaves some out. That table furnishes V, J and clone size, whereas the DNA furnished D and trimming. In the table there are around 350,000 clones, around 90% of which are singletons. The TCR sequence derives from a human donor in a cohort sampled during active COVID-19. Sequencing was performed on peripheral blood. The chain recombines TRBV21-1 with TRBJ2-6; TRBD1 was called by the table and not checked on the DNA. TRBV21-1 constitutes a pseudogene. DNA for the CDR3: TGTGCCAGAGATTCGGACAGGCCAGGATCATCTGGGGCCAACGTCCTGACTTTC. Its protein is CARDSDRPGSSGANVLTF.